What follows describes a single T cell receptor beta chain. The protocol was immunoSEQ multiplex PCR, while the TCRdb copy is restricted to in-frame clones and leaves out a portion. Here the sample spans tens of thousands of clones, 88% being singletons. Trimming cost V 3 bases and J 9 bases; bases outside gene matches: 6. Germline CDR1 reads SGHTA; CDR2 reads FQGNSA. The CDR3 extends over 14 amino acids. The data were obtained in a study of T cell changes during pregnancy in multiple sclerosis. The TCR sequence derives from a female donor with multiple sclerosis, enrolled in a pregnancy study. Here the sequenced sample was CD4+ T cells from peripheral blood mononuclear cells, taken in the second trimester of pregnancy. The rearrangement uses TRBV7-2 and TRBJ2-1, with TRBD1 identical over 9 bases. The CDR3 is CASSFGTGFGEQFF. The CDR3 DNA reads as TGTGCCAGCAGCTTTGGGACAGGGTTCGGTGAGCAGTTCTTC.